This T cell receptor (beta chain) derives from a study of PD-L1 blockade in urothelial cancer. The assay was immunoSEQ multiplex PCR, and TCRdb's table has in-frame clones only and misses some. The sample yields over 50,000 clones, roughly 86% seen once. The CDR3 totals 14 residues. V was cut by 0 bases and J by 1 base, with 7 bases left in between. CDR1 and CDR2 (germline): SGHNT, YYREEE (reference sequence). The sequence was obtained from a man aged 45-65 years with urothelial cancer. The chain carries TRBV5-4 and TRBJ1-1; no reliable D call. This specimen consisted of PBMCs, obtained around atezolizumab (anti-PD-L1) treatment. CDR3 protein: CASSLGGGNTEAFF. The CDR3 bases are TGTGCCAGCAGCTTGGGGGGAGGGAACACTGAAGCTTTCTTT. Complete variable domain (other parts from reference TRBV5-4 and TRBJ1-1): ETGVTQSPTHLIKTRGQQVTLRCSSQSGHNTVSWYQQALGQGPQFIFQYYREEENGRGNFPPRFSGLQFPNYSSELNVNALELDDSALYLCASSLGGGNTEAFFGQGTRLTVV.